This T cell receptor beta chain was recorded in a study of T cell repertoires in cytomegalovirus infection (dated 2019 in TCRdb). Some background on the complete study: Alongside well-studied HLA-B-restricted epitopes, the peptide stimulations were aimed at recently identified HLA-C-restricted CMV epitopes, whose presentation resists viral immunomodulation. Donor HLA type was relevant to the analysis, as public TCR beta signatures indicated carriage of CMV infection together with the matching HLA type. On the study overall, not on this receptor specifically: In both this cohort and an independent cohort of 300 to 450 donors, the cumulative frequency of public TCR beta family members distinguished carriers of CMV infection plus the relevant HLA type. The ex vivo response was dominated by HLA-C-restricted CMV-specific TCR beta clonotypes, which also provided the single most frequent clonotype in two of eight donors.

The sample's treatment or condition, from its label and the paper: in vitro stimulation with specific CMV peptide epitopes to enrich CMV-specific T cells. The CDR3 runs 13 amino acids, cysteine and phenylalanine included. Only the CDR3 portion is preserved as DNA: 39 bases, with reading frame beginning at the first base. V is pruned by 6 bases and J by 2 bases, leaving 4 bases of the junction without a gene match. For CDR1 and CDR2, the germline V gene lists SQVTM and ANQGSEA. The run used an Illumina HiSeq 1500. Starting from the raw public reads, TCRdb applied fastp trimming at Q25, assembled clones with MiXCR and retained in-frame beta chains. Every distinct CDR3 protein forms one entry, paired with its most common genes and DNA. The sample has roughly 800,000 distinct CDR3 sequences on record, 25% to 30% of them singletons. The top ten constitute 13% of the sample. As regards this clonotype: The antigen it binds to is not known. Base qualities are not recorded, but no much larger clone differs from it by a single base.

The rearrangement joined TRBV29-1 to TRBJ2-3, with 8 bases aligning to TRBD1. The TCR comes from a human donor in good health (CMV status not recorded). Some clones in this sample may be carry-over from other donors' samples. The starting material was cultured CD8+ T cells from PBMCs, obtained from culture after CMV antigen stimulation. The DNA reads as follows: TGCAGCGTCCCGGGACAGGTCACAGATACGCAGTATTTT. Its protein reads: CSVPGQVTDTQYF.